The 28 T cell receptor beta chains below were found in one sample sequenced in a study of blood T cell repertoires in COVID-19. The data were produced by immunoSEQ multiplex PCR, yet TCRdb's version contains in-frame clones alone and is incomplete. The data show approximately 190,000 clones, 82% seen once. Sequencing used PBMCs or T cells enriched from blood (not recorded which). The receptors were gathered from a woman aged 60-70 years with acute COVID-19.

The chain uses TRBV9 and TRBJ1-5; possible D gene TRBD1, 6 bases. CDR3 length: 17 amino acids. The germline V gene encodes CDR1 SGDLS and CDR2 YYNGEE. V was clipped by 0 bases and J by 5 bases, with 18 bases between them. CDR3 residues: CASSVDGTWGHDQPQHF. The CDR3 DNA is TGTGCCAGCAGCGTAGATGGAACTTGGGGGCATGATCAGCCCCAGCATTTT.

CDR3: CAWSVTGIEKLFF. As DNA, the CDR3 is TGTGCCTGGAGTGTGACTGGTATTGAAAAACTGTTTTTT. The chain combines TRBV30 with TRBJ1-4; D uncertain. Germline CDR1 reads GTSNPN; CDR2 reads SVGIG (reference sequence). The CDR3 has 13 residues. Trimming took off 0 bases at V and 7 bases at J, with 9 bases between the two ends.

The J gene is TRBJ2-7, the V gene TRBV4-3; TRBD1 matches at 8 bases. CDR3 length: 16 amino acids. Trimming took 0 bases from V and 2 from J; bases not matched to a gene: 6. Germline V CDR1 and CDR2: LGHNA, YSLEER. The CDR3 DNA sequence: TGCGCCAGCAGCCAAGAGGACAGGGTAATTCCCTACGAGCAGTACGTC. It encodes CASSQEDRVIPYEQYV.

The V and J genes are TRBV6-5 and TRBJ2-3; D is perhaps TRBD2 (7 bases). CDR3 length equals 14 residues. Germline V gene lookup returns CDR1 MNHEY and CDR2 SVGAGI. Trimming shortened V by 6 bases and J by 4 bases, and 14 bases separated the two germline ends. CDR3 nucleotide sequence: TGTGCCAGCAGAAGGGGGGGTAGGGCAGATACGCAGTATTTT. Protein sequence: CASRRGGRADTQYF.

The CDR3 nucleotides are TGCAGCGTTGGTCAGGGTATAGGAGAGACCCAGTACTTC. Translation: CSVGQGIGETQYF. The chain employs TRBV29-1 and TRBJ2-5; tentative D call: TRBD1 (5 bases). The germline V and J ends were trimmed by 4 bases and 4 bases, with 13 bases remaining between them. This CDR3 region has 13 residues. The germline gives CDR1 SQVTM, CDR2 ANQGSEA.

V and J are TRBV7-9 and TRBJ1-4, with a tentative D call TRBD1 (5 bases). This CDR3 has 13 amino acids. The V end was cut by 6 bases, the J end by 8 bases, with 13 bases between. Germline CDR1 and CDR2: SEHNR and FQNEAQ (reference sequence). CDR3 sequence: CASRGLSGEKLFF. The CDR3 bases are TGTGCCAGCAGGGGACTCTCGGGGGAAAAACTGTTTTTT.

The chain employs TRBV19 and TRBJ2-6, with 8 positions matching TRBD1. The CDR3 extends over 16 amino acids. The germline V gene has CDR1 LNHDA and CDR2 SQIVND (reference sequence). V was pared by 7 bases and J by 4 bases, with 9 bases of the junction left unmatched. CDR3 coding DNA: TGTGCCAGTATAGCAGGGGGCGTAGAAGGGGCCAACGTCCTGACTTTC. This encodes CASIAGGVEGANVLTF.

V is TRBV12-3 or TRBV12-4 and J is TRBJ2-1, with D possibly TRBD1 on 7 matching bases. V dropped 5 bases and J dropped 15 bases, with 20 bases sitting between them. The CDR3 is 13 amino acids. CDR3 residues: CASSLRGRGASFF. The CDR3 coding sequence is TGTGCCAGCAGTCTGCGGGGCAGGGGGGCCTCGTTCTTC.

This clone was picked up a small number of times. The V and J genes are TRBV7-9 and TRBJ2-5; D perhaps matches TRBD1 (6 bases). Germline CDR1 reads SEHNR; CDR2 reads FQNEAQ (reference sequence). Trimming took off 5 bases at V and 3 bases at J, with 13 bases between the two ends. The CDR3 is made up of 14 amino acids. CDR3 in amino acids: CASSPPRDKETQYF. The CDR3 DNA is TGTGCCAGCAGCCCACCCCGGGACAAAGAGACCCAGTACTTC.

The gene calls are TRBV20-1 and TRBJ2-1, with 8 bases aligning to TRBD1. The germline V gene encodes CDR1 DFQATT and CDR2 SNEGSKA (reference sequence). With 3 bases clipped from V and 5 bases from J, the junction kept 6 bases outside the gene matches. The CDR3 totals 14 residues. The CDR3 bases are TGCAGTGCTAGTCCTACAGGGGGACACAATGAGCAGTTCTTC. This gives the protein CSASPTGGHNEQFF.

This chain uses TRBV27 with TRBJ2-7; the match to TRBD2 covers 9 bases. V gave up 1 base and J gave up 5 bases; unmatched junction bases: 12. This CDR3 comprises 17 residues. The germline CDR1 and CDR2 sequences are MNHEY and SMNVEV (reference sequence). CDR3 residues: CASSLYAGGPHKNEQYF. DNA of the CDR3: TGTGCCAGCAGTTTATATGCGGGAGGGCCTCATAAGAACGAGCAGTACTTC.

The rearrangement links TRBV7-2 to TRBJ2-5, with TRBD2 identical over 15 bases. Germline CDR1 reads SGHTA; CDR2 reads FQGNSA. Trimming cost V 8 bases and J 5 bases; bases outside gene matches: 3. This CDR3 has 14 residues. This chain's CDR3 is CASGLAGGPETQYF. The CDR3 DNA reads as TGTGCCAGCGGACTAGCGGGAGGGCCTGAGACCCAGTACTTC.

This clone has just a few counts. V is TRBV6-2 or TRBV6-3 and J is TRBJ2-4; D is possibly TRBD2 (6 bases). Germline V gene lookup returns CDR1 MNHEY and CDR2 SVGEGT. Trimming cost V 2 bases and J 4 bases, with 9 bases left between them. The CDR3 totals 14 residues. CDR3 coding DNA: TGTGCCAGCAGTTACGGCGGGGAGAAAAACATTCAGTACTTC. This codes for CASSYGGEKNIQYF.

The chain recombines TRBV28 with TRBJ2-2, with D hard to call. Looked up from germline, CDR1 is MDHEN and CDR2 is SYDVKM. V was shortened by 8 bases and J by 7 bases, with 11 bases between the two germline ends. This CDR3 comprises 12 residues. CDR3 nucleotide sequence: TGTGCCAGCTGGCCAATTGGCGGGGAGCTGTTTTTT. Amino acid sequence: CASWPIGGELFF.

The chain recombines TRBV19 with TRBJ1-2; D remains ambiguous. Trimming took off 6 bases at V and 9 bases at J, with 11 bases between the two ends. Per germline, CDR1 LNHDA and CDR2 SQIVND (reference sequence). The CDR3 extends over 11 amino acids. The CDR3 DNA reads as TGTGCCAGTAGAACCGAGGTTAGCTACACCTTC. Protein sequence: CASRTEVSYTF.

The chain couples TRBV12-3 or TRBV12-4 to TRBJ1-4; 7 bases are shared with TRBD1. V lost 6 bases and J lost 7; bases outside the gene matches: 5. The CDR3 totals 13 residues. CDR3 sequence (DNA): TGTGCCAGCAGGTATACAGGGGTTGAAAAACTGTTTTTT. Translating gives CASRYTGVEKLFF.

The chain employs TRBV19 and TRBJ1-6; D call uncertain. Trimming shortened V by 6 bases and J by 5 bases, and 11 bases separated the two germline ends. CDR3 length equals 14 residues. Germline CDR1 LNHDA, CDR2 SQIVND (reference sequence). CDR3 residues: CASRYRENNSPLHF. DNA of the CDR3: TGTGCCAGTAGGTATCGGGAAAATAATTCACCCCTCCACTTT.

This clone was seen a handful of times. The V and J genes are TRBV19 and TRBJ2-3; 12 positions match TRBD2. Germline V CDR1 and CDR2: LNHDA, SQIVND (reference sequence). CDR3 length equals 15 residues. V lost 4 bases, J lost 5 bases, and 4 bases stayed unmatched. CDR3 in amino acids: CASSRLAGGIDTQYF. The CDR3, as DNA: TGTGCCAGTAGTAGGCTAGCGGGAGGGATAGATACGCAGTATTTT.

The V call is TRBV6-5, the J call TRBJ1-5; no clear D gene. The CDR3 runs 12 residues. The germline V and J ends were trimmed by 7 bases and 5 bases, with 9 bases remaining between them. Germline assignment: CDR1 MNHEY and CDR2 SVGAGI. CDR3: CASTSGDQPQHF. For the CDR3, the DNA is TGTGCCAGCACCTCGGGAGATCAGCCCCAGCATTTT.

The chain carries TRBV5-6 and TRBJ2-3; possible D gene TRBD2, 5 bases. V gave up 6 bases and J gave up 0 bases, with 14 bases separating them. CDR3 length: 15 amino acids. Germline V gives CDR1 SGHDT, CDR2 YYEEEE. CDR3 residues: CASTVLTGSTDTQYF. The CDR3 DNA follows: TGTGCCAGCACCGTACTTACGGGGAGCACAGATACGCAGTATTTT.

The chain has TRBV2 and TRBJ1-2; 8 bases line up with TRBD1. The germline V gene encodes CDR1 SNHLY and CDR2 FYNNEI. Trimming cost V 10 bases and J 3 bases; bases outside gene matches: 7. This CDR3 has 13 residues. CDR3 protein: CANPTGAYYGYTF. In DNA, the CDR3 is TGTGCCAACCCGACAGGGGCCTACTATGGCTACACCTTC. Looking up the rest from reference TRBV2 and TRBJ1-2 gives the full variable domain: EPEVTQTPSHQVTQMGQEVILRCVPISNHLYFYWYRQILGQKVEFLVSFYNNEISEKSEIFDDQFSVERPDGSNFTLKIRSTKLEDSAMYFCANPTGAYYGYTFGSGTRLTVV.

This clone was seen repeatedly, ten times or more. The chain carries TRBV7-9 and TRBJ1-1; D not certain. The CDR3 runs to 16 residues. Germline lookup yields CDR1 SEHNR and CDR2 FQNEAQ (reference sequence). Trimming took off 0 bases at V and 1 base at J, with 12 bases between the two ends. The CDR3 coding sequence is TGTGCCAGCAGCTTAGCATACGGGGTTGGGAACACTGAAGCTTTCTTT. Translating it yields CASSLAYGVGNTEAFF.

This clone appeared once. The gene calls are TRBV19 and TRBJ1-1; maybe TRBD1 (5 bases). The germline CDR1 and CDR2 sequences are LNHDA and SQIVND (reference sequence). This CDR3 is 14 amino acids long. The V end was cut by 7 bases, the J end by 2 bases, with 14 bases between. For the CDR3, the DNA is TGTGCCAGTATGGGCCAGTGGGGCAACACTGAAGCTTTCTTT. Its protein is CASMGQWGNTEAFF.

In nucleotides, the CDR3 is TGCGCCAGCAGTGAGTCGAGAGGTCGCGACACTGAAGCTTTCTTT. Encoded protein: CASSESRGRDTEAFF. The chain employs TRBV10-2 and TRBJ1-1, with D unresolved. CDR3 size: 15 residues. V was pared by 0 bases and J by 3 bases, with 11 bases between. Germline CDR1 and CDR2: WSHSY and SAAADI.

This clone was found many times. The J gene is TRBJ1-5, the V gene TRBV6-5; D not certain. Germline V gives CDR1 MNHEY, CDR2 SVGAGI. Trimming left V 5 bases short and J 6 bases short, with 11 bases between. The CDR3 loop spans 13 amino acids. The CDR3 protein is CASSHTNSQPQHF. CDR3 in DNA: TGTGCCAGCAGTCATACGAATAGTCAGCCCCAGCATTTT.

This clone came up a few times. The rearrangement uses TRBV29-1 and TRBJ1-1; perhaps TRBD1 as D (6 bases). The length of the CDR3 is 13 residues. V was trimmed by 5 bases and J by 2 bases, leaving 12 bases between them. Germline V lookup: CDR1 SQVTM, CDR2 ANQGSEA. The CDR3 nucleotides are TGCAGCGTTCACCGGGACACAAACACTGAAGCTTTCTTT. It is translated as CSVHRDTNTEAFF. The variable domain in full, completed from reference TRBV29-1 and TRBJ1-1, reads SAVISQKPSRDICQRGTSLTIQCQVDSQVTMMFWYRQQPGQSLTLIATANQGSEATYESGFVIDKFPISRPNLTFSTLTVSNMSPEDSSIYLCSVHRDTNTEAFFGQGTRLTVV.

This clone was seen a single time. This chain uses TRBV18 with TRBJ2-7; 12 bases are shared with TRBD2. The CDR3 contains 15 residues. V was clipped by 6 bases and J by 0 bases; unmatched bases: 3. Germline CDR1 and CDR2: KGHSH and LQKENI. The DNA of the CDR3 is TGTGCCAGCTCGGAGGGACTAGCGGGCTCCTACGAGCAGTACTTC. This gives the protein CASSEGLAGSYEQYF. The full variable domain, rest sourced from reference TRBV18 and TRBJ2-7, is NAGVMQNPRHLVRRRGQEARLRCSPMKGHSHVYWYRQLPEEGLKFMVYLQKENIIDESGMPKERFSAEFPKEGPSILRIQQVVRGDSAAYFCASSEGLAGSYEQYFGPGTRLTVT.

The chain has TRBV6-2 or TRBV6-3 and TRBJ2-7; 8 bases agree with TRBD1. Per the germline V gene, CDR1 is MNHEY and CDR2 is SVGEGT. The length of the CDR3 is 16 residues. V was pared by 3 bases and J by 1 base, with 8 bases of the junction left unmatched. This chain's CDR3 is CASSYGRTGLSYEQYF. CDR3 nucleotide sequence: TGTGCCAGCAGTTATGGGAGGACAGGGCTTTCCTACGAGCAGTACTTC.